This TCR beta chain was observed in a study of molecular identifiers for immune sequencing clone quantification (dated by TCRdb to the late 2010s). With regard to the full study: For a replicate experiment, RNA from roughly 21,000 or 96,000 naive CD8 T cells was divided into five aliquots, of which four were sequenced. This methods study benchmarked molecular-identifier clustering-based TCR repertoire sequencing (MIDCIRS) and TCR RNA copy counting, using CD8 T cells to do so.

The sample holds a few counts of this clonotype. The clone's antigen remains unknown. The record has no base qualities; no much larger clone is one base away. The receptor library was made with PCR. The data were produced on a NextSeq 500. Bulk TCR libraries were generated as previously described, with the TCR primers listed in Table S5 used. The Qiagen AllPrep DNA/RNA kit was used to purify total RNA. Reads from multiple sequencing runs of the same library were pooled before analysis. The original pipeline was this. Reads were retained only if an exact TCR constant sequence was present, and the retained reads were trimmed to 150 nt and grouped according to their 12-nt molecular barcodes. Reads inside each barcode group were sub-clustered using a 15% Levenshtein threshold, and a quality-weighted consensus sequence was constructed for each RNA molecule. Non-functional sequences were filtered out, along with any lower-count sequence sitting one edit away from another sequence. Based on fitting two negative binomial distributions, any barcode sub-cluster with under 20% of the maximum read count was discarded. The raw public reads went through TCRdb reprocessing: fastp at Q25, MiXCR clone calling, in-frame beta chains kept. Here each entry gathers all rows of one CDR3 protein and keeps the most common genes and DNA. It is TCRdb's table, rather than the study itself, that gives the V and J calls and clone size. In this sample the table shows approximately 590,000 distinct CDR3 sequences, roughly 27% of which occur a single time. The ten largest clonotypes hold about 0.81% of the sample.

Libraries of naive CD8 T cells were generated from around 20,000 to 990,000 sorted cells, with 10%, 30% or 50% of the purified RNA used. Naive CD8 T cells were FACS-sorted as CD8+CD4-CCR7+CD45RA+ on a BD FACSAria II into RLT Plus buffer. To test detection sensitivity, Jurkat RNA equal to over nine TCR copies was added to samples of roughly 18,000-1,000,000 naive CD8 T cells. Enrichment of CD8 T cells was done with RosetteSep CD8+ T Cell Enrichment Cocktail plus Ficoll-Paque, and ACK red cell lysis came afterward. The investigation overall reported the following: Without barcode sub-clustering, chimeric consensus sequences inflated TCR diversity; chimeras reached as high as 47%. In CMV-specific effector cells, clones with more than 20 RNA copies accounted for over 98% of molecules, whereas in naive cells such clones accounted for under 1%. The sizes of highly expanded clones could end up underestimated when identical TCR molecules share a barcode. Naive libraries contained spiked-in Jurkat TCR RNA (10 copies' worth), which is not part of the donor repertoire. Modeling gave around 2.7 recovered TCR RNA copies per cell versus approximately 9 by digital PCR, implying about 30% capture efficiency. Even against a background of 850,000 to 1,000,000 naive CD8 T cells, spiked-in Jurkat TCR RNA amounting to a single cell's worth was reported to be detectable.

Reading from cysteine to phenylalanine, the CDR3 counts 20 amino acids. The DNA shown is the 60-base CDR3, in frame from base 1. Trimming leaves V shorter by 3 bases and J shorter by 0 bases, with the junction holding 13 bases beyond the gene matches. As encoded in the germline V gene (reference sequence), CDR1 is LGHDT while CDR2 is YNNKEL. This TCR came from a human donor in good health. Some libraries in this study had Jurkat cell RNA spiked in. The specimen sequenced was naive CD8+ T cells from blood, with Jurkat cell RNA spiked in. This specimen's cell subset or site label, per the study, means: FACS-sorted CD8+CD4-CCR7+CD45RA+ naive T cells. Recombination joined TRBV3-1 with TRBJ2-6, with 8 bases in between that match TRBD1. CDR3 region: CASSQHLAGQVGSGANVLTF. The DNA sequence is TGTGCCAGCAGCCAGCATTTGGCGGGACAGGTGGGCTCTGGGGCCAACGTCCTGACTTTC.